This T cell receptor beta chain was sequenced for a study of Tregs in tolerant kidney transplant recipients. Study information: Recipients received nonmyeloablative bone marrow transplants from related graft donors, with transient mixed chimerism. Study-level results: Findings come from small patient numbers and require larger validation.

Before regulatory T cell sorting, thawed PBMCs rested overnight at 37°C in about 220 IU/ml IL-2. Points on this clone: As yet, its antigen is unknown.

Libraries were prepared by immunoSEQ multiplex PCR; TCRdb keeps only in-frame clonotypes and omits some of them. The table has 75,000 to 80,000 clones, 80% to 95% seen once. V was cut by 4 bases and J by 2 bases, with 13 bases left in between. Germline CDR1 is SGHRS and CDR2 is YFSETQ. The CDR3 is 14 amino acids. The rearrangement links TRBV5-1 to TRBJ2-7; D is perhaps TRBD1 (5 bases). The source is a human donor who received a combined kidney and bone marrow transplant. The specimen was Tregs from blood, collected before the transplant. CDR3 in DNA: TGCGCCAGCAGCCCCGACTCAGGGACCTACGAGCAGTACTTC. It codes for CASSPDSGTYEQYF.